This T cell receptor (beta chain) was observed in a study of T cells in Graves' hyperthyroidism and ophthalmopathy. Overall study: Pretreatment peripheral blood was obtained at initial diagnosis. The study's findings and limits: A model of 13 V-J features distinguished ophthalmopathy from stable hyperthyroidism. The model anticipated ophthalmopathy a median around 6 months pre-onset. Most thyroid clonotypes with frequency above 0.001 were detected in blood.

RNA transcripts yielded amplified TCR beta CDR3 regions. An initial round of RT-PCR targeting the TCR CDR3 relied on the HTBI primer set. TCRdb used MiXCR to reprocess the multiplex PCR reads, holding one entry per CDR3 protein. The data show roughly 640,000 distinct CDR3 sequences, roughly 16% seen once. This clonotype came up a few times. Antigen: not known. CDR3 length: 14 amino acids. The germline V and J ends were trimmed by 0 bases and 3 bases, with 10 bases remaining between them. Per germline, CDR1 SGHNT and CDR2 YYREEE (reference sequence). This clonotype was sampled from a woman aged 40-49 years with Graves' ophthalmopathy. The chain couples TRBV5-4 to TRBJ2-7; D is unclear. Sequencing was carried out using blood. The CDR3 sequence: CASSLGPLYYEQYF. The CDR3 DNA sequence: TGTGCCAGCAGCTTGGGACCGCTATACTACGAGCAGTACTTC.